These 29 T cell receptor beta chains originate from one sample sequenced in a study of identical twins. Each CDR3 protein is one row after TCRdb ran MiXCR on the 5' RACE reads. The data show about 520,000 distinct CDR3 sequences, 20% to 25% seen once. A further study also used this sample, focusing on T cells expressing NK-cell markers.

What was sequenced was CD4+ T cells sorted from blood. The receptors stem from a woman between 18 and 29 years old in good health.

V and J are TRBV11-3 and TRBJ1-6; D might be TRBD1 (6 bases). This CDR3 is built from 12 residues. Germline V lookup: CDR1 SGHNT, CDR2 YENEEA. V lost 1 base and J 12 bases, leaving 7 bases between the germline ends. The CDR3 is CASSLGGGPLHF. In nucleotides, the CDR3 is TGTGCCAGCAGCTTAGGAGGGGGACCCCTCCACTTT.

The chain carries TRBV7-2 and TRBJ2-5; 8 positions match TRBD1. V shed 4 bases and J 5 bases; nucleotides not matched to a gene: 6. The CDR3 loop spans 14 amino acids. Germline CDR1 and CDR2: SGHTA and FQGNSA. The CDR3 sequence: CASSYQGARETQYF. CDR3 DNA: TGTGCCAGCAGCTATCAGGGGGCGCGGGAGACCCAGTACTTC.

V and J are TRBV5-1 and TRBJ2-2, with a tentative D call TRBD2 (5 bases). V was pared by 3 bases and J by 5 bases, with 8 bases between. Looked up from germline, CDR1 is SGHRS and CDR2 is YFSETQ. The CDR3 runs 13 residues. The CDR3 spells CASSSSGTGELFF. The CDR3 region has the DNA TGCGCCAGCAGCTCCTCGGGGACCGGGGAGCTGTTTTTT.

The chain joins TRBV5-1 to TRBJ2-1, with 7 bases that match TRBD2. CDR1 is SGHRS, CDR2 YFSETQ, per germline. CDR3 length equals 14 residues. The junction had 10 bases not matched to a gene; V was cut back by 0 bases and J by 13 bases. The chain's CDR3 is CASSLEGSGLDQFF. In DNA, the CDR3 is TGCGCCAGCAGCTTGGAAGGTAGCGGGTTGGATCAGTTCTTC.

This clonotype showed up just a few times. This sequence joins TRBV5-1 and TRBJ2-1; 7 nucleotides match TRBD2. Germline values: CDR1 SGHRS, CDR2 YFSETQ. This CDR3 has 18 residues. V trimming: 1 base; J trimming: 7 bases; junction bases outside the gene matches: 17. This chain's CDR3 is CASSLNWPRGAGQNEQFF. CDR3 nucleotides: TGCGCCAGCAGCTTGAACTGGCCGAGAGGAGCGGGGCAAAATGAGCAGTTCTTC.

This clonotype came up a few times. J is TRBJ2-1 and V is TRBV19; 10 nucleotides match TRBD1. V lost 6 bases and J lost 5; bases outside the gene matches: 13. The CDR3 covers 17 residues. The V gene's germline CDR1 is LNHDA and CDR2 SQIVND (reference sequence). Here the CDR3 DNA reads TGTGCCAGTAGGGACTCCGGGACAGGGGCCGCCAACAATGAGCAGTTCTTC. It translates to CASRDSGTGAANNEQFF.

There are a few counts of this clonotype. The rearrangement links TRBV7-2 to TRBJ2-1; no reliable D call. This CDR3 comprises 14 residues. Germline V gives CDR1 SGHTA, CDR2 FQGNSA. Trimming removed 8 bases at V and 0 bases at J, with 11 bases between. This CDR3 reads CASLRSSSYNEQFF. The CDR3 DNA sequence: TGTGCCAGCCTCCGGAGTAGCTCCTACAATGAGCAGTTCTTC.

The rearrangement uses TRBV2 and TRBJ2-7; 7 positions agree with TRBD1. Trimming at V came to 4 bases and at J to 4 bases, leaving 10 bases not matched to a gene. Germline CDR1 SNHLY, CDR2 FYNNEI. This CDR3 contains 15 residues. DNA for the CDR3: TGTGCCAGCAGTGCCTCCGGGACAGAAGTTTACGAGCAGTACTTC. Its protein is CASSASGTEVYEQYF. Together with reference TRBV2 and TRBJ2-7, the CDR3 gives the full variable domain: EPEVTQTPSHQVTQMGQEVILRCVPISNHLYFYWYRQILGQKVEFLVSFYNNEISEKSEIFDDQFSVERPDGSNFTLKIRSTKLEDSAMYFCASSASGTEVYEQYFGPGTRLTVT.

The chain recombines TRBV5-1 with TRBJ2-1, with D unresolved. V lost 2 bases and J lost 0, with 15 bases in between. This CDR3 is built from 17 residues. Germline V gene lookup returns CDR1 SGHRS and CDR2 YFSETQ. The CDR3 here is CASSFLGSAISYNEQFF. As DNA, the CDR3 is TGCGCCAGCAGCTTCCTAGGGTCCGCTATCTCCTACAATGAGCAGTTCTTC.

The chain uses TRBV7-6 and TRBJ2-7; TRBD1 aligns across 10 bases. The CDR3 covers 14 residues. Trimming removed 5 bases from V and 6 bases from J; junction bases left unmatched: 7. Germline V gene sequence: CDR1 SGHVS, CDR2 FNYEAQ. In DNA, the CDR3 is TGTGCCAGCAGCCAGACAGGGGGCGTGGGCGAGCAGTACTTC. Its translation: CASSQTGGVGEQYF. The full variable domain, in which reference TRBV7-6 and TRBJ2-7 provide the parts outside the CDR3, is GAGVSQSPRYKVTKRGQDVALRCDPISGHVSLYWYRQALGQGPEFLTYFNYEAQQDKSGLPNDRFSAERPEGSISTLTIQRTEQRDSAMYRCASSQTGGVGEQYFGPGTRLTVT.

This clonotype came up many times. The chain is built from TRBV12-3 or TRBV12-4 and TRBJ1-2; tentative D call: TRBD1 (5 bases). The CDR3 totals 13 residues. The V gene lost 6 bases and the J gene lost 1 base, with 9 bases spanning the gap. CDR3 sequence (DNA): TGTGCCAGCAGCTTCGACAGTAACTATGGCTACACCTTC. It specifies CASSFDSNYGYTF.

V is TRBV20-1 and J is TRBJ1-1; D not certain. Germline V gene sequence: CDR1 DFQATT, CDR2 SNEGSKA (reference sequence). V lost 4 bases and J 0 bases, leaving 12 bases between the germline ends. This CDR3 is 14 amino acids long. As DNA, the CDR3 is TGCAGTGCTATTCGGGTGACCATGAACACTGAAGCTTTCTTT. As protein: CSAIRVTMNTEAFF.

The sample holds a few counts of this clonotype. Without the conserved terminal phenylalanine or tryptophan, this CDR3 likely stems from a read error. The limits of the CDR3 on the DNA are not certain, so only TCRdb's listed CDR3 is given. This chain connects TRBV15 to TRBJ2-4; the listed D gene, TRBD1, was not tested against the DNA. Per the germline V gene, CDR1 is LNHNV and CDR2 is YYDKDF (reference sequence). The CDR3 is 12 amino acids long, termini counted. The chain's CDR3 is CATSRHLQGWDI.

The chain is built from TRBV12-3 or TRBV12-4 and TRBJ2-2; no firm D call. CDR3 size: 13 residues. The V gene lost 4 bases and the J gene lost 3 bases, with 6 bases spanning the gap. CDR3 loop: CASSSGHTGELFF. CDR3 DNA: TGTGCCAGCAGTTCTGGACACACCGGGGAGCTGTTTTTT.

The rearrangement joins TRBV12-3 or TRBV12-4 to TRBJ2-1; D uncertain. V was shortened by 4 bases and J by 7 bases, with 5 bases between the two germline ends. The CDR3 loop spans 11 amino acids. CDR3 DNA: TGTGCCAGCAGTTCGTGGAATGAGCAGTTCTTC. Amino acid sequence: CASSSWNEQFF.

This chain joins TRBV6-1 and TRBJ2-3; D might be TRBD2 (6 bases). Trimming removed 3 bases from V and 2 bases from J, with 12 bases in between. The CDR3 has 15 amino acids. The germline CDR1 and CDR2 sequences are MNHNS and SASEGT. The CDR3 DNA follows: TGTGCCAGCAGTGATTCGGACTACCACACAGATACGCAGTATTTT. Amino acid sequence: CASSDSDYHTDTQYF.

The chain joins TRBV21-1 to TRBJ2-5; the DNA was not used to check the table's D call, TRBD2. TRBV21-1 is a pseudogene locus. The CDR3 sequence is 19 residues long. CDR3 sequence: CASSSTSSALLHLQETQYF. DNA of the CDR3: TGTGCCAGCAGCAGTACTTCTAGCGCCCTCCTACACCTTCAAGAGACCCAGTACTTC.

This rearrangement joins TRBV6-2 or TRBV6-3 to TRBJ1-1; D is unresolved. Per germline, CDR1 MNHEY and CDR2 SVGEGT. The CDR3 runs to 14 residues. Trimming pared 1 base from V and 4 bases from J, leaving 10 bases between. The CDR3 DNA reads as TGTGCCAGCAGTTACTTGAAGGCGGGCACTGAAGCTTTCTTT. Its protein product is CASSYLKAGTEAFF.

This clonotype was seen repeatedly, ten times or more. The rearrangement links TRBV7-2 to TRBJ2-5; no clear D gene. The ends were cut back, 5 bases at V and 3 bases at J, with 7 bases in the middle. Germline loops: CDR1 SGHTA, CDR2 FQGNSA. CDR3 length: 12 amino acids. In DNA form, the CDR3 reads TGTGCCAGCAGCCTTTTAAAAGAGACCCAGTACTTC. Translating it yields CASSLLKETQYF.

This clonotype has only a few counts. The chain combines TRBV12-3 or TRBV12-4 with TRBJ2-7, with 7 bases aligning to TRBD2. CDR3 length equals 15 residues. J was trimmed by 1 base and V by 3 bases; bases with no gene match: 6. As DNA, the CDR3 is TGTGCCAGCAGTTTCTTAGCGGGTCTTTCCTACGAGCAGTACTTC. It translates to CASSFLAGLSYEQYF.

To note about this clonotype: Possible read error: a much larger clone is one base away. CDR3 sequence reads: CASSRKTGPLYEQYF. The CDR3 bases are TGTGCCAGCAGCCGGAAGACTGGGCCGCTCTACGAGCAGTACTTC. The genes are TRBV5-6 and TRBJ2-7; D uncertain. CDR3 length: 15 amino acids. V dropped 4 bases and J dropped 3 bases, with 17 bases sitting between them. The germline V gene has CDR1 SGHDT and CDR2 YYEEEE.

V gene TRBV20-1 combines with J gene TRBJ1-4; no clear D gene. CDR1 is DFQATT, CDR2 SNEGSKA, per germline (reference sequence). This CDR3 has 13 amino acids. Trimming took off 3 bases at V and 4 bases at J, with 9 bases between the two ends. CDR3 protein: CSASRTNNEKLFF. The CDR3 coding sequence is TGCAGTGCTAGCCGGACCAATAATGAAAAACTGTTTTTT.

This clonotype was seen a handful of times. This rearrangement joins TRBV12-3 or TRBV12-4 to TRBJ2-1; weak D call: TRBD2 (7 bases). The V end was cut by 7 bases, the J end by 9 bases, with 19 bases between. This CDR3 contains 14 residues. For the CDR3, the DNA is TGTGCCAGCACACGGGGGGCCGGTAATGGTGAGCAGTTCTTC. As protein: CASTRGAGNGEQFF.

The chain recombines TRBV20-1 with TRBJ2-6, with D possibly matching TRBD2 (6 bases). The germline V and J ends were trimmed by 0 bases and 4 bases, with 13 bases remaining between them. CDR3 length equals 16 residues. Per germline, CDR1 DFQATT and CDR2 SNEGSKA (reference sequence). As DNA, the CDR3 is TGCAGTGCTAGAGATCGGGAGAAGACCGGGGCCAACGTCCTGACTTTC. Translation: CSARDREKTGANVLTF.

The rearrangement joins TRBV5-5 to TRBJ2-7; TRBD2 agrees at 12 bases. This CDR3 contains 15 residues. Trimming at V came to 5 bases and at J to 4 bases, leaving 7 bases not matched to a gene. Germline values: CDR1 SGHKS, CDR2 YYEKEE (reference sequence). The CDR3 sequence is CASRIGLAGRYEQYF. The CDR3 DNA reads TGTGCCAGCAGGATAGGACTAGCGGGAAGATACGAGCAGTACTTC.

CDR3 sequence (DNA): TGTGCCAGCAGTCCCGGGACTAGAGAGCAGTTCTTC. Its translation is CASSPGTREQFF. The chain combines TRBV12-3 or TRBV12-4 with TRBJ2-1; 8 bases line up with TRBD2. Unmatched junction bases numbered 4, after V lost 5 bases and J lost 10 bases. CDR3 length: 12 residues.

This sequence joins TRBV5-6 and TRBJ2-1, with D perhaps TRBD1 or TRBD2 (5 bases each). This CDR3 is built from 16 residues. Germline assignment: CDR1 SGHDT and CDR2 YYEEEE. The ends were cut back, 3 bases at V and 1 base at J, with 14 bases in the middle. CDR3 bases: TGTGCCAGCAGCTCGGGATGGGGGAGATCCTACAATGAGCAGTTCTTC. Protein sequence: CASSSGWGRSYNEQFF. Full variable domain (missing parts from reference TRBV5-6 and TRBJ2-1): DAGVTQSPTHLIKTRGQQVTLRCSPKSGHDTVSWYQQALGQGPQFIFQYYEEEERQRGNFPDRFSGHQFPNYSSELNVNALLLGDSALYLCASSSGWGRSYNEQFFGPGTRLTVL.

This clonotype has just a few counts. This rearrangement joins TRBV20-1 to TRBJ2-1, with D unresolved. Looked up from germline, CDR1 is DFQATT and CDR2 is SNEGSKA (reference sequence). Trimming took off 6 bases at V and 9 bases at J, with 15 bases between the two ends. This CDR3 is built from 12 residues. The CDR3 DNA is TGCAGTGCAGGGCAGGCGAATGGTGAGCAGTTCTTC. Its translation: CSAGQANGEQFF.

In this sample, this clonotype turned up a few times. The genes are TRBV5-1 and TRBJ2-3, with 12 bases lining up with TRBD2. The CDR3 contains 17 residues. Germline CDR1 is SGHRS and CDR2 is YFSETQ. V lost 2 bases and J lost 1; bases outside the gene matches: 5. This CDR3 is CASSFRTSGEGTDTQYF. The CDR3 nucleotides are TGCGCCAGCAGCTTTAGGACTAGCGGGGAGGGCACAGATACGCAGTATTTT.